The present entry profiles one T cell receptor beta chain with its context. This sample was included in a study of blood T cell repertoires in COVID-19. Turning to the study itself: PBMCs, B-cell-depleted T cells, or T cells provided the cDNA or gDNA that made up the material.

TCRdb's copy holds only in-frame clones and misses some; the assay was immunoSEQ multiplex PCR. The data contain about 120,000 clones, 86% of them singletons. What was sequenced was peripheral blood. The source is a man aged 40-49 years with acute or convalescent COVID-19.

CDR3 region: CASSVAGGNEAFF. Written as DNA, the CDR3 is TGTGCCAGCAGCGTAGCGGGGGGCAATGAAGCTTTCTTT. The chain recombines TRBV9 with TRBJ1-1; TRBD1 might be the D (6 bases). The ends were cut back, 0 bases at V and 7 bases at J, with 10 bases in the middle. The germline V gene has CDR1 SGDLS and CDR2 YYNGEE. The CDR3 runs to 13 residues.